Below are 23 T cell receptor beta chains sequenced from a single sample in a study of graft-versus-host responses after intestinal transplantation. With some 200,000 irradiated, violet-dye-labeled stimulator cells, some 200,000 CFSE-labeled responder cells were plated. The protocol was immunoSEQ multiplex PCR, while the TCRdb copy is restricted to in-frame clones and leaves out a portion. This table holds some 14,000 clones, 30% to 40% found once. Material: alloreactive CD8+ T cells from a mixed lymphocyte reaction culture, obtained before intestinal transplant. Subset specified: CFSE-low proliferating T cells sorted from roughly 6-day pre-transplant mixed lymphocyte reaction (GvH or HvG direction). Source of these receptors: a human patient who received an intestinal transplant.

The V call is TRBV11-3, the J call TRBJ1-1; possible D gene TRBD1, 6 bases. CDR3 size: 12 residues. Trimming stripped 5 bases from V and 4 bases from J, with 8 bases between. Germline V CDR1 and CDR2: SGHNT, YENEEA. CDR3 in DNA: TGTGCCAGCAGCCGGACAGTCACTGAAGCTTTCTTT. Encoded protein: CASSRTVTEAFF.

The genes are TRBV5-1 and TRBJ1-4, with a possible D match to TRBD1 (5 bases). V shed 4 bases and J shed 6 bases, with 16 bases lying between them. From germline, CDR1 is SGHRS and CDR2 YFSETQ. This CDR3 has 15 residues. DNA for the CDR3: TGCGCCAGCAGCCGCCCTGGGGCCGGTCATGAAAAACTGTTTTTT. Translating it yields CASSRPGAGHEKLFF.

The chain joins TRBV7-9 to TRBJ1-1; possible D gene TRBD1, 6 bases. Germline loops: CDR1 SEHNR, CDR2 FQNEAQ (reference sequence). This CDR3 is built from 15 residues. The germline V and J ends were trimmed by 5 bases and 6 bases, with 19 bases remaining between them. CDR3 residues: CASSQGGGVHAEAFF. In DNA, the CDR3 is TGTGCCAGCAGCCAAGGTGGGGGCGTTCACGCTGAAGCTTTCTTT.

The rearrangement links TRBV19 to TRBJ2-3; 7 bases align to TRBD1. Germline CDR1 and CDR2: LNHDA and SQIVND (reference sequence). The junction had 6 bases not matched to a gene; V was cut back by 1 base and J by 2 bases. The CDR3 has 16 amino acids. CDR3 DNA sequence: TGTGCCAGTAGTATAGGGCCGACAGGGACCACAGATACGCAGTATTTT. Protein product: CASSIGPTGTTDTQYF.

The gene calls are TRBV5-1 and TRBJ1-6; 8 nucleotides agree with TRBD1. This CDR3 is built from 14 residues. Trimming took 0 bases from V and 10 from J; bases not matched to a gene: 3. CDR1 and CDR2 (germline): SGHRS, YFSETQ. The CDR3 loop reads CASSLGQGWSPLHF. DNA for the CDR3: TGCGCCAGCAGCTTGGGACAGGGGTGGTCACCCCTCCACTTT.

The chain is built from TRBV7-8 and TRBJ2-5; 11 bases line up with TRBD2. This CDR3 spans 18 amino acids. Germline V CDR1 and CDR2: SGHVS, FQNEAQ. Losses at the gene ends were 1 base for V and 5 bases for J; bases not matched to a gene: 12. The CDR3 spells CASSLEKEIAGGQETQYF. CDR3 bases: TGTGCCAGCAGCTTAGAGAAGGAGATAGCGGGGGGGCAGGAGACCCAGTACTTC.

The gene calls are TRBV7-9 and TRBJ2-7; D might be TRBD2 (7 bases). The CDR3 totals 13 residues. V lost 5 bases, J lost 2 bases, and 10 bases lay in between. CDR1 SEHNR and CDR2 FQNEAQ come from the germline V gene (reference sequence). CDR3: CASSPGGPYEQYF. Written as DNA, the CDR3 is TGTGCCAGCAGCCCCGGGGGGCCCTACGAGCAGTACTTC.

This chain connects TRBV7-8 to TRBJ1-5; D uncertain. Trimming removed 1 base from V and 5 bases from J, with 15 bases in between. Germline lookup yields CDR1 SGHVS and CDR2 FQNEAQ. This CDR3 region has 16 residues. For the CDR3, the DNA is TGTGCCAGCAGCTTAGAGGCGGGCCCCAGCCATCAGCCCCAGCATTTT. Amino acid sequence: CASSLEAGPSHQPQHF.

This clone was observed a few times. DNA for the CDR3: TGTGCCAGTACCCCCTGGGAGACAGGGAACACCGGGGAGCTGTTTTTT. Its protein is CASTPWETGNTGELFF. V usage is TRBV19 and J usage is TRBJ2-2; possible D gene TRBD1, 6 bases. This CDR3 has 16 residues. The germline V gene encodes CDR1 LNHDA and CDR2 SQIVND (reference sequence). V was clipped by 7 bases and J by 1 base, with 16 bases between them.

This clone has a handful of counts. The chain joins TRBV6-7 to TRBJ2-5; D is possibly TRBD1 (5 bases). TRBV6-7 is an ORF; its function is uncertain. Trimming removed 7 bases at V and 5 bases at J, with 17 bases between. The CDR3 length is 14 residues. The chain's CDR3 is CASIRVGVSETQYF. DNA of the CDR3: TGTGCCAGCATCCGGGTAGGGGTGAGTGAGACCCAGTACTTC.

This clone has a handful of counts. As DNA, the CDR3 is TGCGCCAGCAGTGAAGGGGTAGAACCCCTCCACTTT. It codes for CASSEGVEPLHF. This chain uses TRBV10-2 with TRBJ1-6, with D perhaps TRBD1 (5 bases). The germline V gene has CDR1 WSHSY and CDR2 SAAADI. The CDR3 is 12 amino acids. V was cut by 3 bases and J by 12 bases, with 9 bases left in between.

The rearrangement joins TRBV27 to TRBJ2-2; 8 bases are a match to TRBD1. Germline-derived CDR1 and CDR2 are MNHEY and SMNVEV (reference sequence). Trimming took 4 bases from V and 5 from J; bases not matched to a gene: 3. This CDR3 has 14 residues. CDR3 bases: TGTGCCAGCAGTTGGGACAGGATGACCGGGGAGCTGTTTTTT. This gives the protein CASSWDRMTGELFF.

This clone was counted once. J is TRBJ2-5 and V is TRBV10-1; the match to TRBD2 covers 7 bases. The CDR3 is made up of 20 amino acids. Germline V lookup: CDR1 WNHNN, CDR2 SYGVQD (reference sequence). The V and J ends lost 0 bases and 1 base, in that order; junction bases with no gene match: 17. The chain's CDR3 is CASSESNSGFVSWSQETQYF. CDR3 coding DNA: TGCGCCAGCAGTGAGTCGAATAGCGGGTTCGTTAGTTGGTCCCAAGAGACCCAGTACTTC.

This clone was seen only a few times. The V and J genes are TRBV23-1 and TRBJ2-7, with TRBD1 identical over 10 bases. TRBV23-1 is an open reading frame whose function is uncertain. The J segment lost 4 bases and the V segment lost 2 bases, leaving 8 bases of the junction unmatched. CDR3 size: 16 residues. The CDR3 DNA is TGCGCCAGCAGTCAAAGGGACAGGGGTTGTAGATACGAGCAGTACTTC. As protein: CASSQRDRGCRYEQYF.

The gene calls are TRBV4-1 and TRBJ2-7; TRBD2 matches at 8 bases. V lost 3 bases and J lost 5; bases outside the gene matches: 6. The CDR3 is made up of 14 amino acids. Germline CDR1 and CDR2: MGHRA and YSYEKL. DNA for the CDR3: TGCGCCAGCAGCCAGGGGCCCGGGGGGGACGAGCAGTACTTC. Protein: CASSQGPGGDEQYF.

This clone was seen only a few times. The rearrangement joins TRBV27 to TRBJ2-7, with 8 positions matching TRBD2. Germline lookup yields CDR1 MNHEY and CDR2 SMNVEV (reference sequence). V dropped 2 bases and J dropped 2; count of bases not matched to a gene: 5. The CDR3 is 15 amino acids. The CDR3 loop is CASSLSGGSTYEQYF. Here the CDR3 DNA reads TGTGCCAGCAGTTTAAGCGGGGGTTCTACCTACGAGCAGTACTTC.

This sequence joins TRBV7-9 and TRBJ2-7, with D possibly TRBD1 on 6 matching bases. Germline assignment: CDR1 SEHNR and CDR2 FQNEAQ (reference sequence). The CDR3 runs to 12 residues. V was clipped by 8 bases and J by 3 bases, with 11 bases between them. CDR3 DNA: TGTGCCAGCGGGGGACACCGCTACGAGCAGTACTTC. Its translation is CASGGHRYEQYF.

This clone was seen more than once but under ten times. The chain is built from TRBV7-9 and TRBJ2-1; TRBD2 agrees at 9 bases. The CDR3 runs 13 residues. Trimming at V came to 8 bases and at J to 7 bases, leaving 6 bases not matched to a gene. From germline, CDR1 is SEHNR and CDR2 FQNEAQ (reference sequence). This CDR3 is CASPGTSNNEQFF. For the CDR3, the DNA is TGTGCCAGCCCCGGGACTAGCAATAATGAGCAGTTCTTC.

The gene calls are TRBV6-5 and TRBJ2-7, with TRBD2 matching 8 bases. This CDR3 spans 13 amino acids. Per the germline V gene, CDR1 is MNHEY and CDR2 is SVGAGI. V dropped 8 bases and J dropped 3; count of bases not matched to a gene: 6. The CDR3 loop is CASFGGRSYEQYF. The CDR3 bases are TGTGCCAGCTTCGGCGGGAGGAGCTACGAGCAGTACTTC.

The V call is TRBV7-2, the J call TRBJ1-1; D is unclear. The CDR3 is 17 amino acids. With 1 base removed from V and 1 base from J, the gap between germline ends came to 16 bases. Germline CDR1 and CDR2: SGHTA and FQGNSA. The DNA of the CDR3 is TGTGCCAGCAGCTTAGTTTCTCTCTGGACGGGGAACACTGAAGCTTTCTTT. Translated, it gives CASSLVSLWTGNTEAFF.

This clone appeared a few times. The genes are TRBV4-1 and TRBJ2-6, with no clear D. Germline V CDR1 and CDR2: MGHRA, YSYEKL. This CDR3 comprises 15 residues. Trimming took off 2 bases at V and 0 bases at J, with 5 bases between the two ends. CDR3 sequence reads: CASSQSRSGANVLTF. The CDR3 coding sequence is TGCGCCAGCAGCCAATCCCGCTCTGGGGCCAACGTCCTGACTTTC.

The chain is built from TRBV5-4 and TRBJ1-1, with TRBD1 as a possible D gene (6 bases). The length of the CDR3 is 14 residues. V lost 5 bases and J 3 bases, leaving 14 bases between the germline ends. In germline, CDR1 is SGHNT, CDR2 YYREEE (reference sequence). CDR3 DNA: TGTGCCAGCAGTCGAGGTCGGACAGACACTGAAGCTTTCTTT. Amino acids: CASSRGRTDTEAFF.

The DNA of the CDR3 is TGCGCCAGCAGCCAATATACGCGGAGGGGAAGTAGTTCACCCCTCCACTTT. Its protein is CASSQYTRRGSSSPLHF. The rearrangement joins TRBV4-1 to TRBJ1-6; maybe TRBD1 (5 bases). The V gene lost 2 bases and the J gene lost 9 bases, with 20 bases spanning the gap. Germline lookup yields CDR1 MGHRA and CDR2 YSYEKL. The CDR3 sequence is 17 residues long.